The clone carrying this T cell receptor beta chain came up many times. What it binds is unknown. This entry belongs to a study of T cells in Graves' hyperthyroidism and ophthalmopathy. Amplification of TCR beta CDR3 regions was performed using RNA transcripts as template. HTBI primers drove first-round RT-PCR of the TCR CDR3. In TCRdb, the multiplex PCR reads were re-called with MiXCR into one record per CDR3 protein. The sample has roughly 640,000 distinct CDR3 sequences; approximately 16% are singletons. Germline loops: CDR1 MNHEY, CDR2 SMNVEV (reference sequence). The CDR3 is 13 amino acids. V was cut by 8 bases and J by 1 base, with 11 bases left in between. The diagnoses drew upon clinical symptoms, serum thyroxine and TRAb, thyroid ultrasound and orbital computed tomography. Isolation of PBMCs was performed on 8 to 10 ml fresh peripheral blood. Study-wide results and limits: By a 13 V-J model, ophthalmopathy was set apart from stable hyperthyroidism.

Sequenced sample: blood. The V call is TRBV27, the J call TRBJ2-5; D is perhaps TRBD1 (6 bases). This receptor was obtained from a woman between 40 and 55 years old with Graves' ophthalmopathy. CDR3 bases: TGTGCCAGCGGACACAGGGTCCAAGAGACCCAGTACTTC. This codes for CASGHRVQETQYF.